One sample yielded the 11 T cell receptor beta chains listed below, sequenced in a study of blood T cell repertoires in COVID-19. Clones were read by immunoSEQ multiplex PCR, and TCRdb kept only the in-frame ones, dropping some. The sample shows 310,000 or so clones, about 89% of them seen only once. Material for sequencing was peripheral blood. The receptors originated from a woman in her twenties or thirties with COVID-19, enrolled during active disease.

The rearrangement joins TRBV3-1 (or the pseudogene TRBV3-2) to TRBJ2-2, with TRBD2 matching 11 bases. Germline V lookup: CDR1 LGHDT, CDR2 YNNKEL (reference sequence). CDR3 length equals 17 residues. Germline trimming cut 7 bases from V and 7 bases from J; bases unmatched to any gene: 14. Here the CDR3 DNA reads TGTGCCAGCAAGGTAGCGGGAGGGCCCTTAGGAAACGGGGAGCTGTTTTTT. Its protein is CASKVAGGPLGNGELFF.

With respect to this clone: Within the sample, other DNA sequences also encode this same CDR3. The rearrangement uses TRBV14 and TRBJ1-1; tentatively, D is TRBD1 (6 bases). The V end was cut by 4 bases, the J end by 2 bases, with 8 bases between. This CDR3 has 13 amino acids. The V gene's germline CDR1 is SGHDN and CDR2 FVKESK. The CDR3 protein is CASSLQGNTEAFF. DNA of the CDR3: TGTGCCAGCAGCCTACAGGGAAACACTGAAGCTTTCTTT.

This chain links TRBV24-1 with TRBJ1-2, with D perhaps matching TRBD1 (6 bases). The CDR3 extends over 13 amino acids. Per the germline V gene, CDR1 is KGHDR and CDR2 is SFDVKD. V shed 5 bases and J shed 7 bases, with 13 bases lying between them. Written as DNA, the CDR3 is TGTGCCACCAGTGCGGAACAGGGTTCTGGCTACACCTTC. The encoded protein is CATSAEQGSGYTF.

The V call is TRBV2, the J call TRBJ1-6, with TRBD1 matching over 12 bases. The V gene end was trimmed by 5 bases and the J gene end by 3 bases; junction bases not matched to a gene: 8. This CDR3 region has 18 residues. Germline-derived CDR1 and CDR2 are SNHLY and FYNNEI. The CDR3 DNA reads TGTGCCAGCAGTTCCGGGACAGGGGGCAGAGTCTATAATTCACCCCTCCACTTT. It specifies CASSSGTGGRVYNSPLHF.

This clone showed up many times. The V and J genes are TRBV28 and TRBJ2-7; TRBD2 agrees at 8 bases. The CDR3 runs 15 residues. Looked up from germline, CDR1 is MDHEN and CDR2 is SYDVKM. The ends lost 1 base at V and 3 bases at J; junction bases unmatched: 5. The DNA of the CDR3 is TGTGCCAGCAGTTTATTAACTAGCGGCCGCTACGAGCAGTACTTC. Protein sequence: CASSLLTSGRYEQYF. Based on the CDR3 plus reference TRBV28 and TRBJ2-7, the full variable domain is DVKVTQSSRYLVKRTGEKVFLECVQDMDHENMFWYRQDPGLGLRLIYFSYDVKMKEKGDIPEGYSVSREKKERFSLILESASTNQTSMYLCASSLLTSGRYEQYFGPGTRLTVT.

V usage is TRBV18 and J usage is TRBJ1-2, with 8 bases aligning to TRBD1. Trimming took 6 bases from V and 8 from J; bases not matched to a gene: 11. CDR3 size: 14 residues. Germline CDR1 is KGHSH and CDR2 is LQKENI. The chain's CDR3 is CASSPGQEERGYTF. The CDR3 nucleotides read TGTGCCAGCTCCCCGGGACAGGAGGAGAGAGGCTACACCTTC.

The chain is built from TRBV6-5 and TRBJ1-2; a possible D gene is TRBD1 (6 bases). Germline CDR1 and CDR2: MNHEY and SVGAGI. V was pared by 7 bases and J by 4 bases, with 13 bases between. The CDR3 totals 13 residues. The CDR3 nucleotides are TGTGCCAGCACCCCACAGGGTACCTATGGCTACACCTTC. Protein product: CASTPQGTYGYTF.

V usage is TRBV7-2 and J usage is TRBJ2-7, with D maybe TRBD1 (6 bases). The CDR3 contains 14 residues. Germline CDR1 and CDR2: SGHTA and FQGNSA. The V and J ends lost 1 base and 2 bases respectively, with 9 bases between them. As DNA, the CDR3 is TGTGCCAGCAGCTTAGGGGGACAAACCTACGAGCAGTACTTC. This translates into CASSLGGQTYEQYF.

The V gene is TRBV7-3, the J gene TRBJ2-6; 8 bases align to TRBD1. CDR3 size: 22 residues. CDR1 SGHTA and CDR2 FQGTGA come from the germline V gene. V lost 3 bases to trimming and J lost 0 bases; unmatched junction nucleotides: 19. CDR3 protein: CASSFLNPFRDRQTSGANVLTF. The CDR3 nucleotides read TGTGCCAGCAGCTTTCTCAATCCTTTTAGGGACAGGCAAACCTCTGGGGCCAACGTCCTGACTTTC.

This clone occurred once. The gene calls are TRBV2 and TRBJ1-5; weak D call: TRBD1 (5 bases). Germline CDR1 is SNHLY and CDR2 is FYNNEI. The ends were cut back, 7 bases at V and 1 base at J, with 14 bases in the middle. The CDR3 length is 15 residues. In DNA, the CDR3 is TGTGCCAGCAACGGAGGGCAGGGAAGCAATCAGCCCCAGCATTTT. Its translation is CASNGGQGSNQPQHF.

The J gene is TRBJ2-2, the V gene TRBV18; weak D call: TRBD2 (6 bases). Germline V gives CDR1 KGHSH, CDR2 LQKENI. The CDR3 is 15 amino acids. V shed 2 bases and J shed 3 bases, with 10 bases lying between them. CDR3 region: CASSPSGADTGELFF. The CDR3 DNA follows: TGTGCCAGCTCACCATCGGGAGCCGACACCGGGGAGCTGTTTTTT.